This T cell receptor (beta chain) was sequenced for a study of human T cells and chemical hapten exposure (dated by TCRdb to the early 2020s). Notes on the research overall: For sensitization, 2% DPC in acetone was applied to a roughly 2 cm by roughly 2 cm area of upper inner arm skin. Weekly therapeutic DPC doses were additionally applied to the scalp of patients throughout the roughly 24-week study period. Patch tests used Finn chambers with 0.01% DPC on the upper back, scored after 6 days by International Contact Dermatitis Research Group standards. The mostly female patient cohort included alopecia areata with under or over 50% scalp involvement, alopecia totalis and alopecia universalis. Libraries were pooled for sequencing, and per-sample TCR yields varied mainly because of small differences in library volumes within the pool. This study followed changes in the peripheral blood TCR repertoire in vivo during primary and secondary sensitization of alopecia patients to the hapten diphenylcyclopropenone (DPC). Blood samples were taken from patients before sensitization (week 0) and at 2, 6 and about 24 weeks after DPC sensitization. Blood for TCR sequencing was provided by twenty-nine alopecia patients at one to four time points (pre-sensitization, 2, 6 and 24 weeks). Results and caveats for the whole study, not just this receptor: DPC sensitization did not change the number of TCRs with a frequency above 1 in 1000, and there was no evidence of changes in global repertoire structure. The number of PT1 expanded TCRs positively correlated with patch test score, significant at thresholds 8, 16 and 32 but not 4. Because every patient had alopecia, a presumed autoimmune disease, the patients' immune response might differ from that of healthy individuals. After repeated subsampling, the strength of the expansion versus patch-test correlation and the threshold at which it became significant changed. Expanded TCRs formed significantly more large CDR3 similarity clusters than pre-sensitization or healthy control sets, consistent with antigen-driven responses.

Library preparation used RACE. Sequencing was performed on a NextSeq 500. Library preparation attached unique molecular identifiers to individual cDNA molecules for quantitative, reproducible TCR counting. Both TCR alpha and TCR beta chains were sequenced from each blood RNA sample. The original methods were these. A median of around 100,000 TCRs per sample was observed, with a range of 23,224 to 690,600. V, J and CDR3 annotation of the TCR reads was performed with the Decombinator software suite. Every sample was subsampled to the same number of TCRs (28,000) for the PS versus PT1 abundance plots. Expanded TCRs were defined as absent before sensitization and observed at least eight times at the 2-week time point. TCRdb trimmed public reads at Q25 via fastp, called clones via MiXCR and kept in-frame beta chains. Entries are consolidated by CDR3 protein sequence, retaining the most common genes and DNA. Clone size and V and J calls follow TCRdb, not the original study. The sample table contains fewer than 300,000 distinct CDR3 sequences; only one count was recorded for about 9.4% of them. In total, the top ten clones hold over 2% of the sample.

This specimen's time point label, interpreted: pre-sensitization, week 0. The sample's treatment or condition label, in plain terms: therapeutic diphenylcyclopropenone sensitization with weekly scalp DPC. At every patch-test visit, the blood draw took place before the patch test was put on. Patients were considered eligible if aged 18 to 70, diagnosed with alopecia and deemed suitable for DPC therapy, and patients were excluded if pregnant. Total RNA was extracted from unfractionated whole blood collected in Tempus Blood RNA tubes. The germline ends are 18 bases apart after V is trimmed by 4 bases and J by 3 bases. As encoded in the germline V gene, CDR1 is ENHRY while CDR2 is SYGVKD. Including cysteine and phenylalanine, the CDR3 has 16 amino acids. Here the CDR3 DNA is all that survives: 48 bases in frame from base 1. This clonotype was counted a few times. Its antigen is still unknown. Base qualities are missing; no much larger clone stands one base away.

Sequenced here: whole blood, sampled in connection with sensitization to the hapten diphenylcyclopropenone (DPC). This receptor chain uses TRBV10-3 and TRBJ1-1; TRBD1 is a weak D gene call, 6 bases matching. This TCR was sampled from a woman in her thirties or forties with alopecia areata. Some clones in this sample may be carry-over from other donors' samples. The CDR3 region has the sequence CAISGGPALGDTEAFF. The nucleotide sequence reads as follows: TGTGCCATCAGTGGGGGGCCGGCCCTAGGGGACACTGAAGCTTTCTTT.